These 7 T cell receptor beta chains were sequenced from one sample in a study of T cell responses to AZD1222 COVID-19 vaccine. The protocol was immunoSEQ multiplex PCR, while the TCRdb copy is restricted to in-frame clones and leaves out a portion. The sample includes some 130,000 clones, approximately 84% seen only once; the top ten take roughly 4%. The input for sequencing was peripheral blood, taken on day 0 of AZD1222 vaccination. The receptors shown here come from an adult in good health.

This chain connects TRBV4-1 to TRBJ2-1; 9 bases agree with TRBD1. V lost 0 bases and J lost 7; bases outside the gene matches: 10. This CDR3 comprises 17 residues. Germline CDR1 MGHRA, CDR2 YSYEKL. CDR3 bases: TGCGCCAGCAGCCAAGATCCGGGACAGGGTGCCGGTAATGAGCAGTTCTTC. Translating it yields CASSQDPGQGAGNEQFF.

The V gene is TRBV27, the J gene TRBJ1-1; D ambiguous. Germline values: CDR1 MNHEY, CDR2 SMNVEV (reference sequence). Trimming shortened V by 2 bases and J by 1 base, and 5 bases separated the two germline ends. CDR3 length equals 13 residues. The CDR3 DNA sequence: TGTGCCAGCAGTTTAGGACCGAACACTGAAGCTTTCTTT. Translation: CASSLGPNTEAFF.

The CDR3 sequence: CASRKGSGGAVGTDTQYF. CDR3 nucleotide sequence: TGTGCCAGTAGAAAGGGGAGTGGGGGGGCTGTTGGCACAGATACGCAGTATTTT. The chain combines TRBV19 with TRBJ2-3; tentative D call: TRBD2 (7 bases). CDR3 length: 18 amino acids. Germline CDR1 reads LNHDA; CDR2 reads SQIVND (reference sequence). The V end was cut by 6 bases, the J end by 1 base, with 23 bases between. The full variable domain, completed using reference TRBV19 and TRBJ2-3, is DGGITQSPKYLFRKEGQNVTLSCEQNLNHDAMYWYRQDPGQGLRLIYYSQIVNDFQKGDIAEGYSVSREKKESFPLTVTSAQKNPTAFYLCASRKGSGGAVGTDTQYFGPGTRLTVL.

The chain uses TRBV9 and TRBJ1-3, with D unresolved. V shed 0 bases and J shed 4 bases, with 5 bases lying between them. From germline, CDR1 is SGDLS and CDR2 YYNGEE. The CDR3 contains 13 residues. The CDR3 coding sequence is TGTGCCAGCAGCGTAGAGGAGGGAAACACCATATATTTT. It specifies CASSVEEGNTIYF.

This clone was counted a single time. The chain uses TRBV19 and TRBJ1-2, with 7 bases fitting TRBD1. The CDR3 covers 13 residues. The germline V gene encodes CDR1 LNHDA and CDR2 SQIVND (reference sequence). The J segment lost 8 bases and the V segment lost 5 bases, leaving 8 bases of the junction unmatched. The CDR3 nucleotides read TGTGCCAGTAGTTCCCGGGACAGAATCGGCTACACCTTC. This codes for CASSSRDRIGYTF.

V is TRBV28 and J is TRBJ2-6, with D uncertain. CDR1 is MDHEN and CDR2 is SYDVKM in the germline V gene. Trimming stripped 2 bases from V and 0 bases from J, with 8 bases between. CDR3 length: 16 residues. The CDR3 region has the DNA TGTGCCAGCAGTTTAGCCGTGAACTCTGGGGCCAACGTCCTGACTTTC. It translates to CASSLAVNSGANVLTF. The variable domain in full, with the rest retrieved from reference TRBV28 and TRBJ2-6, is DVKVTQSSRYLVKRTGEKVFLECVQDMDHENMFWYRQDPGLGLRLIYFSYDVKMKEKGDIPEGYSVSREKKERFSLILESASTNQTSMYLCASSLAVNSGANVLTFGAGSRLTVL.

This chain connects TRBV5-1 to TRBJ1-4; D is possibly TRBD1 (6 bases). Germline assignment: CDR1 SGHRS and CDR2 YFSETQ. This CDR3 spans 15 amino acids. V shed 4 bases and J shed 7 bases, with 17 bases lying between them. The CDR3: CASSPQQGAGEKLFF. The CDR3 DNA sequence: TGCGCCAGCAGCCCCCAACAGGGAGCCGGTGAAAAACTGTTTTTT.